A single sample is the source of the 6 T cell receptor beta chains below, sequenced in a study of T cells in Graves' hyperthyroidism and ophthalmopathy. RNA transcripts provided the source from which TCR beta CDR3 regions were amplified. First-round RT-PCR with HTBI primers amplified the TCR CDR3 region. TCRdb passed the multiplex PCR reads through MiXCR, listing each CDR3 protein once. The repertoire holds roughly 300,000 distinct CDR3 sequences, with 21% as singletons. Sequences were obtained from blood. These receptors all stem from a woman in her forties or fifties with Graves' hyperthyroidism.

In this sample, this clonotype turned up once. A read error may be the cause here, since a much bigger clone is one base away. The gene calls are TRBV28 and TRBJ2-2; TRBD1 agrees at 10 bases. The length of the CDR3 is 15 residues. Germline V gene data show CDR1 as MDHEN and CDR2 as SYDVKM. CDR3 protein: CASRETGGGTWELFF. In nucleotides, the CDR3 is TGTGCCAGCAGGGAGACAGGGGGCGGCACCTGGGAGCTGTTTTTT.

This clonotype showed up just a few times. The junction departs from germline at one end; a sequencing error may be responsible. The gene calls are TRBV28 and TRBJ1-5; D gene ambiguous. The CDR3 runs to 12 residues. CDR1 and CDR2 (germline): MDHEN, SYDVKM. The DNA for the CDR3 is TGTGTCAGCAGTTCCCTGCTTCAGCCCCAGCATTTT. Translation: CVSSSLLQPQHF.

There are a few counts of this clonotype. The rearrangement uses TRBV20-1 and TRBJ2-1, with no clear D. CDR1 is DFQATT and CDR2 is SNEGSKA in the germline V gene (reference sequence). The V gene lost 4 bases and the J gene lost 9 bases, with 13 bases spanning the gap. The CDR3 is made up of 12 amino acids. DNA of the CDR3: TGCAGTGCTACCCCTCTCCGCGCTGAGCAGTTCTTC. The encoded protein is CSATPLRAEQFF.

In this sample, this clonotype turned up many times. The chain employs TRBV7-2 and TRBJ2-3; 9 bases agree with TRBD2. CDR1 is SGHTA, CDR2 FQGNSA, per germline. The CDR3 has 14 amino acids. The V and J ends lost 4 bases and 5 bases, in that order; junction bases with no gene match: 4. The CDR3 is CASSSGLAGDTQYF. CDR3 DNA: TGTGCCAGCAGCTCGGGACTAGCTGGAGATACGCAGTATTTT.

This clonotype was seen a few times. The chain has TRBV11-2 and TRBJ2-7; D is possibly TRBD1 or TRBD2 (6 bases each). The CDR3 totals 18 residues. From germline, CDR1 is SGHAT and CDR2 FQNNGV. V lost 5 bases and J lost 2, with 25 bases in between. This CDR3 is CASSLRGLMASSTYEQYF. In DNA, the CDR3 is TGTGCCAGCAGCCTTCGGGGGCTGATGGCCTCCTCGACCTACGAGCAGTACTTC. Complete variable domain (other parts from reference TRBV11-2 and TRBJ2-7): EAGVAQSPRYKIIEKRQSVAFWCNPISGHATLYWYQQILGQGPKLLIQFQNNGVVDDSQLPKDRFSAERLKGVDSTLKIQPAKLEDSAVYLCASSLRGLMASSTYEQYFGPGTRLTVT.

This clonotype was picked up a small number of times. The junction departs from the called germline gene at one end, perhaps through a read error. This rearrangement joins TRBV6-2 or TRBV6-3 to TRBJ1-1; D remains ambiguous. This CDR3 contains 15 residues. The V gene's germline CDR1 is MNHEY and CDR2 SVGEGT. The CDR3 reads CAGSYLQAGNTEAFF. CDR3 DNA: TGTGCCGGCAGTTACCTCCAGGCGGGGAACACTGAAGCTTTCTTT.